A selection of T cell receptor beta chains follows, all from one sample in a study of CD8 T cells in Susac syndrome. In TCRdb, the immunoSEQ multiplex PCR reads were re-called with MiXCR into one record per CDR3 protein. The sample includes approximately 120,000 distinct CDR3 sequences, around 94% of them seen just once. The specimen was CD4+ T cells from PBMCs. These receptors were obtained from a human donor in good health. Both conserved end residues are part of each CDR3. D genes are given only for firm matches. Expanded clones are given a class, and other clones once, few, many or no size at all.

TRBV4-1	NA	NA	TRBJ2-1	TGCGCCAGCAGCCCGCTAACAGGCAGATGGAAGTTCTTC	CASSPLTGRWKFF
TRBV3-1	NA	NA	TRBJ2-7	TGTGCCAGCAGCCAAGATTGGGCTAGCGGAGGGGGAGAGCAGTACTTC	CASSQDWASGGGEQYF
TRBV18	NA	NA	TRBJ2-3	TGTGCCAGCTCACCAACTAGACTGCTAGATACGCAGTATTTT	CASSPTRLLDTQYF
TRBV15	once	TRBD1	TRBJ1-2	TGTGCCACCAGCAGAGATCAGGCCAGGGGGAATGGCTACACCTTC	CATSRDQARGNGYTF
TRBV2	NA	NA	TRBJ1-1	TGTGCCAGCAGGGACGGAGCAGGGAGACCCACTGAAGCTTTCTTT	CASRDGAGRPTEAFF
TRBV3-1	NA	NA	TRBJ2-5	TGTGCCAGCAGCCAAGTGTTGGGGGCGAGGGAGACCCAGTACTTC	CASSQVLGARETQYF
TRBV6-2/TRBV6-3	NA	NA	TRBJ2-3	TGTGCCAGCAGTTACTCGCCTGTAACTAGCACAGATACGCAGTATTTT	CASSYSPVTSTDTQYF
TRBV4-2	NA	TRBD1	TRBJ2-7	TGTGCCAGCAGCCAAGAGGGACAGAGCTACGAGCAGTACTTC	CASSQEGQSYEQYF
TRBV12-3/TRBV12-4	NA	NA	TRBJ1-4	TGTGCCAGCAGTTTTAGTGAAAAACTGTTATTT	CASSFSEKLLF
TRBV19	NA	NA	TRBJ1-2	TGTGCCAGTAGTATAGTTGGAGGTCCCAATGGCTACACCTTC	CASSIVGGPNGYTF
TRBV25-1	NA	NA	TRBJ2-1	TGTGCCAGCAGTGAGTCTTCTAGGGACAACTTTCCAGAGCAGTTCTTC	CASSESSRDNFPEQFF
TRBV2	NA	TRBD2	TRBJ2-1	TGTGCCAGCAGTGGGGAAGGAGCGGGAGGGCCATACAATGAGCAGTTCTTC	CASSGEGAGGPYNEQFF
TRBV20-1	NA	TRBD1	TRBJ2-7	TGCAGTGCCCACCGGGACAGCACCTACGAGCAGTACTTC	CSAHRDSTYEQYF